The clone carrying this T cell receptor (beta chain) has more than one count but fewer than ten. A junction boundary mismatches the germline segment, possibly from a read error. The TCR beta CDR3 regions underwent amplification using RNA transcripts as the source. Using the HTBI primer set, a first-round RT-PCR was run on the TCR CDR3. TCRdb reprocessed the multiplex PCR reads with MiXCR, giving one entry per CDR3 protein. The table records around 240,000 distinct CDR3 sequences, 13% to 15% of them present only once. The CDR3 has 14 residues. From germline, CDR1 is ENHRY and CDR2 SYGVKD. This record comes from a study of T cells in Graves' hyperthyroidism and ophthalmopathy. Study at large: Peripheral blood samples were taken at initial diagnosis, prior to any treatment.

The chain couples TRBV10-3 to TRBJ2-4; no clear D. The sequencing input was blood. This clonotype originated in a woman in her 40s with Graves' hyperthyroidism that later progressed to Graves' ophthalmopathy. CDR3 nucleotide sequence: TGTACCATCAGTGAGTCGAAGGGCAAAAACATTCAGTACTTC. Its protein is CTISESKGKNIQYF.